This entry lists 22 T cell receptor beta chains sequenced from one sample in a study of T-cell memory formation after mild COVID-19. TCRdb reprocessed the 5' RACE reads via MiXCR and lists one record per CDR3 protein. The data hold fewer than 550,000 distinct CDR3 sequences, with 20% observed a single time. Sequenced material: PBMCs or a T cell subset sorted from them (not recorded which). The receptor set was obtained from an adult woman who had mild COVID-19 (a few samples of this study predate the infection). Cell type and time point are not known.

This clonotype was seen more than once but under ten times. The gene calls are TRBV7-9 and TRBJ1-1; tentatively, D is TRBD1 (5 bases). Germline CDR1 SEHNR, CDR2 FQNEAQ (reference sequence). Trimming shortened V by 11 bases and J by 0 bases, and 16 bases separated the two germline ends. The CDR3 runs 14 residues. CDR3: CASGWGTLNTEAFF. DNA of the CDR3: TGTGCCTCCGGATGGGGGACCTTGAACACTGAAGCTTTCTTT.

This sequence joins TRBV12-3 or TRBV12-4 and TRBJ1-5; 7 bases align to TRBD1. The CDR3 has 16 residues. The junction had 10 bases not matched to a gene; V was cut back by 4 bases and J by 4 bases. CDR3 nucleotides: TGTGCCAGCAGTTGGGTGAGGGACAGAGGGAATCAGCCCCAGCATTTT. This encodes CASSWVRDRGNQPQHF.

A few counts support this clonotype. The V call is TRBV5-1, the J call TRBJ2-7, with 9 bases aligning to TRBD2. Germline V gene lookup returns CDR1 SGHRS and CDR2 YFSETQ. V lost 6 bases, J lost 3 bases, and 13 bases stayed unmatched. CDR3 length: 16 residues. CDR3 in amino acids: CASNSGLAPQNYEQYF. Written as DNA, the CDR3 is TGCGCCAGCAACTCGGGACTAGCTCCTCAAAACTACGAGCAGTACTTC.

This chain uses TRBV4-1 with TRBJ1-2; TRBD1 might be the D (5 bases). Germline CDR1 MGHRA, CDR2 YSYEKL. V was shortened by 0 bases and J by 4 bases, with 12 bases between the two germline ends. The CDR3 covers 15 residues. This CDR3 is CASSQEGEGGYGYTF. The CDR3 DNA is TGCGCCAGCAGCCAAGAAGGGGAGGGAGGCTATGGCTACACCTTC.

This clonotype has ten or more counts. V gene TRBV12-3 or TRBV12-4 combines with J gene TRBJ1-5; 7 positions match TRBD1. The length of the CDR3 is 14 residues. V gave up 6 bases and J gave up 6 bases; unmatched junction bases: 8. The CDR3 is CASSLTGVGQPQHF. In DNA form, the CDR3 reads TGTGCCAGCAGCCTTACAGGGGTAGGTCAGCCCCAGCATTTT.

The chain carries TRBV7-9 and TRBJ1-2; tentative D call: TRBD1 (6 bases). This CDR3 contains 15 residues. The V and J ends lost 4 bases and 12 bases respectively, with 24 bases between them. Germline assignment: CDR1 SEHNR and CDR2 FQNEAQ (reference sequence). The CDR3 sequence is CASSSDRSQLEGHTF. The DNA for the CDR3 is TGTGCCAGCAGCTCCGACAGGTCTCAGCTAGAAGGACACACCTTC. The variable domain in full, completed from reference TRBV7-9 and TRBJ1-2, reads DTGVSQNPRHKITKRGQNVTFRCDPISEHNRLYWYRQTLGQGPEFLTYFQNEAQLEKSRLLSDRFSAERPKGSFSTLEIQRTEQGDSAMYLCASSSDRSQLEGHTFGSGTRLTVV.

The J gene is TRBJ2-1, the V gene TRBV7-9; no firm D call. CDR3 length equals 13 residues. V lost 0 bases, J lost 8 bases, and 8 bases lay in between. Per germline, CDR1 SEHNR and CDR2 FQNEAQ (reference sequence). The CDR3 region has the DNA TGTGCCAGCAGCTTAGCGCAACACGATGAGCAGTTCTTC. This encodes CASSLAQHDEQFF.

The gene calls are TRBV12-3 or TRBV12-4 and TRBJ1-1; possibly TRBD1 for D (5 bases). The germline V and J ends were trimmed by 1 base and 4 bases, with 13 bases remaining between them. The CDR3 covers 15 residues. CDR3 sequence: CASSLGGSLATEAFF. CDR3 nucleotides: TGTGCCAGCAGTTTAGGGGGGTCCCTAGCCACTGAAGCTTTCTTT.

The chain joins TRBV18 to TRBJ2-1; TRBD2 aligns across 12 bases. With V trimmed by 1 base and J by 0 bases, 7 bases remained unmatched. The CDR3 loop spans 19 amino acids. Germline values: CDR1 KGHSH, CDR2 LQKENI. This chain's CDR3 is CASSPRTSGRRSSYNEQFF. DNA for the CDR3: TGTGCCAGCTCACCACGAACTAGCGGGAGGCGTAGCTCCTACAATGAGCAGTTCTTC. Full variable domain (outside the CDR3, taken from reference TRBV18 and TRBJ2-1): NAGVMQNPRHLVRRRGQEARLRCSPMKGHSHVYWYRQLPEEGLKFMVYLQKENIIDESGMPKERFSAEFPKEGPSILRIQQVVRGDSAAYFCASSPRTSGRRSSYNEQFFGPGTRLTVL.

The CDR3 DNA reads as TGCGCCAGCAATGCGGGACAGGAGCCCATCGGCAATGAGCAGTTCTTC. Protein sequence: CASNAGQEPIGNEQFF. The rearrangement joins TRBV5-1 to TRBJ2-1; 8 bases are shared with TRBD1. The CDR3 extends over 16 amino acids. With V trimmed by 6 bases and J by 6 bases, 14 bases remained unmatched. Germline CDR1 SGHRS, CDR2 YFSETQ. The full variable domain, in which reference TRBV5-1 and TRBJ2-1 provide the parts outside the CDR3, is KAGVTQTPRYLIKTRGQQVTLSCSPISGHRSVSWYQQTPGQGLQFLFEYFSETQRNKGNFPGRFSGRQFSNSRSEMNVSTLELGDSALYLCASNAGQEPIGNEQFFGPGTRLTVL.

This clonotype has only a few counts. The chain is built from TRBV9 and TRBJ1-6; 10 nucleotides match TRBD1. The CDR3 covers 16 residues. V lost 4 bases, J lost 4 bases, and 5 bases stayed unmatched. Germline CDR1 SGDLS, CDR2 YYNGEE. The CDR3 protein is CASSPRTGGYNSPLHF. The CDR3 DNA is TGTGCCAGCAGCCCTCGGACAGGGGGGTATAATTCACCCCTCCACTTT.

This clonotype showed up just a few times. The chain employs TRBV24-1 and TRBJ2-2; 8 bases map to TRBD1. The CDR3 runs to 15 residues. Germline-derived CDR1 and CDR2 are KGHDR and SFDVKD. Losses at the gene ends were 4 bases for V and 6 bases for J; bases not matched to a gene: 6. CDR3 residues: CATSDPDREAGELFF. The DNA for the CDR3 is TGTGCCACCAGTGACCCGGACAGGGAGGCCGGGGAGCTGTTTTTT.

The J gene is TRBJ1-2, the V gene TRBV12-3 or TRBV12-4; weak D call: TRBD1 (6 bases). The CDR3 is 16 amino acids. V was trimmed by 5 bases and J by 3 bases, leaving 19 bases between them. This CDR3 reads CASSTPGGALYYGYTF. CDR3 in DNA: TGTGCCAGCAGTACCCCCGGGGGGGCTTTGTACTATGGCTACACCTTC.

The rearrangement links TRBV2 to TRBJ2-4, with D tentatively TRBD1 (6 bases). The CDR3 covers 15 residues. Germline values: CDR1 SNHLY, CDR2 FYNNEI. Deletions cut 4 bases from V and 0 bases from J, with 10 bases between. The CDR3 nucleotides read TGTGCCAGCAGTGCGGACAGAGGAGCCAAAAACATTCAGTACTTC. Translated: CASSADRGAKNIQYF. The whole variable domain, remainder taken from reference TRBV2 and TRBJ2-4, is EPEVTQTPSHQVTQMGQEVILRCVPISNHLYFYWYRQILGQKVEFLVSFYNNEISEKSEIFDDQFSVERPDGSNFTLKIRSTKLEDSAMYFCASSADRGAKNIQYFGAGTRLSVL.

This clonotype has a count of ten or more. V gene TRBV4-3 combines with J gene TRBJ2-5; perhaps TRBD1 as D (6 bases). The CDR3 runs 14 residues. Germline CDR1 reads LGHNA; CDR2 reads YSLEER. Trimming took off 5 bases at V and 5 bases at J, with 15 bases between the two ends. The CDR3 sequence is CASSSWGPGETQYF. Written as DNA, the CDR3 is TGCGCCAGCAGCTCTTGGGGGCCGGGGGAGACCCAGTACTTC.

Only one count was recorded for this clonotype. The CDR3 sequence: CASETLDRDRGRGSSTGELFF. The CDR3 coding sequence is TGTGCTAGCGAAACGTTAGACCGGGACAGGGGGCGCGGGTCGAGCACCGGGGAGCTGTTTTTT. The J gene is TRBJ2-2, the V gene TRBV12-5; 12 bases map to TRBD1. CDR3 size: 21 residues. The germline CDR1 and CDR2 sequences are LGHNT and FRNRAP. V was clipped by 9 bases and J by 4 bases; unmatched bases: 24. Looking up the rest from reference TRBV12-5 and TRBJ2-2 gives the full variable domain: DARVTQTPRHKVTEMGQEVTMRCQPILGHNTVFWYRQTMMQGLELLAYFRNRAPLDDSGMPKDRFSAEMPDATLATLKIQPSEPRDSAVYFCASETLDRDRGRGSSTGELFFGEGSRLTVL.

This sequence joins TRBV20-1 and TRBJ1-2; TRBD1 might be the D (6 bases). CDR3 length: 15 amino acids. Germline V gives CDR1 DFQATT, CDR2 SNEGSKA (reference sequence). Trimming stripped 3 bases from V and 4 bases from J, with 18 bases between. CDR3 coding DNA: TGCAGTGCTAGGCTTGAGGGGGGAGTAGGCTATGGCTACACCTTC. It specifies CSARLEGGVGYGYTF.

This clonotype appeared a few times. CDR3 amino acids: CASSLFLPGGGNSPLHF. The CDR3 bases are TGTGCCAGCAGCCTTTTTCTGCCGGGGGGAGGAAATTCACCCCTCCACTTT. The gene calls are TRBV6-5 and TRBJ1-6; D possibly corresponds to TRBD1 (5 bases). Germline V CDR1 and CDR2: MNHEY, SVGAGI. V was pared by 6 bases and J by 7 bases, with 22 bases between. The CDR3 extends over 17 amino acids.

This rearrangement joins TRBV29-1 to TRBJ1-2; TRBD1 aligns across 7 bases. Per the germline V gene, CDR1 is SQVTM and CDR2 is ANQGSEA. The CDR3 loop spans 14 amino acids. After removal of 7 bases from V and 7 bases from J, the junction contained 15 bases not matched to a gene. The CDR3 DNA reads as TGCAGCGCCGAAAAGACAGGGAGGTATGGTGGCTACACCTTC. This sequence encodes CSAEKTGRYGGYTF. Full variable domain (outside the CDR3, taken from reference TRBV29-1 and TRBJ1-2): SAVISQKPSRDICQRGTSLTIQCQVDSQVTMMFWYRQQPGQSLTLIATANQGSEATYESGFVIDKFPISRPNLTFSTLTVSNMSPEDSSIYLCSAEKTGRYGGYTFGSGTRLTVV.

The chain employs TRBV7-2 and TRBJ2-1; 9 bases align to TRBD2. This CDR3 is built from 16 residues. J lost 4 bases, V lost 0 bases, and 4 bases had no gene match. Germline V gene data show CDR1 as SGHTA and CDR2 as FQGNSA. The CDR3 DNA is TGTGCCAGCAGCTTAGCCCTAGCGGGACCATACAATGAGCAGTTCTTC. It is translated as CASSLALAGPYNEQFF.

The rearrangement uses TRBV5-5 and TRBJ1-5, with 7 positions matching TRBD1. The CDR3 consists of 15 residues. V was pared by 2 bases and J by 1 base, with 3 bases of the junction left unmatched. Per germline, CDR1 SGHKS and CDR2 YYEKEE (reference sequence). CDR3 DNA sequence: TGTGCCAGCAGCTTTACGACAGGGAGCAATCAGCCCCAGCATTTT. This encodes CASSFTTGSNQPQHF.

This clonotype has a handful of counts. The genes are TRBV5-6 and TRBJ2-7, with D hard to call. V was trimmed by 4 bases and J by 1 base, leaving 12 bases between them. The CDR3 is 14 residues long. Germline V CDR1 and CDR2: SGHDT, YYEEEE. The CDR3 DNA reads TGTGCCAGCAGCCCCCCGTCGGGTTCCTACGAGCAGTACTTC. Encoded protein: CASSPPSGSYEQYF.